This TCR beta chain originates from a study of blood T cell repertoires in COVID-19. Turning to the study itself: Acute and convalescent COVID-19 specimens originated in the United States, Italy and Spain. PBMCs, B-cell-depleted T cells, or T cells provided the cDNA or gDNA that made up the material.

Per the study methods: Estimation of nucleated cell counts relied on the amplification of reference gene primers. TCRdb's copy holds only in-frame clones and misses some; the assay was immunoSEQ multiplex PCR. Clone size and V and J calls were adopted from that table, with D and trimming inferred from the DNA. The sample yields about 160,000 clones, roughly 88% seen once. Sequencing used peripheral blood. This sequence originates from a woman aged 80 or over with active or convalescent COVID-19.

For the CDR3, the DNA is TGCAGCGTTGAAGGGGACAGCGGCCCGTATGGCTACACCTTC. Its protein product is CSVEGDSGPYGYTF. This chain joins TRBV29-1 and TRBJ1-2; 7 nucleotides align to TRBD1. The junction had 7 bases not matched to a gene; V was cut back by 1 base and J by 5 bases. Germline V CDR1 and CDR2: SQVTM, ANQGSEA. The length of the CDR3 is 14 residues.